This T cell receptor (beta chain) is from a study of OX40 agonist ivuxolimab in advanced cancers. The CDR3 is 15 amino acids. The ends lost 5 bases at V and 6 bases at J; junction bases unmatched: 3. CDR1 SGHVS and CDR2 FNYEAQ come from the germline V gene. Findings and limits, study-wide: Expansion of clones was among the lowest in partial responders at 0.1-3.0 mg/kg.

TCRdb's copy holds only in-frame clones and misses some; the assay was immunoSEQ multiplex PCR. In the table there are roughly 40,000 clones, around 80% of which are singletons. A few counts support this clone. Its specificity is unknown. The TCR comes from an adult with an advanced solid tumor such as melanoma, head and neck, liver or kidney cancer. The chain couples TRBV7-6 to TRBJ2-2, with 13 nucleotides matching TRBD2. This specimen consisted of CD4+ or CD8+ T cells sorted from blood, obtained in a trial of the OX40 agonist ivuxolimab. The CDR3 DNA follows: TGTGCCAGCAGCCGGACTAGCGGGAGCCCCGGGGAGCTGTTTTTT. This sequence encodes CASSRTSGSPGELFF.